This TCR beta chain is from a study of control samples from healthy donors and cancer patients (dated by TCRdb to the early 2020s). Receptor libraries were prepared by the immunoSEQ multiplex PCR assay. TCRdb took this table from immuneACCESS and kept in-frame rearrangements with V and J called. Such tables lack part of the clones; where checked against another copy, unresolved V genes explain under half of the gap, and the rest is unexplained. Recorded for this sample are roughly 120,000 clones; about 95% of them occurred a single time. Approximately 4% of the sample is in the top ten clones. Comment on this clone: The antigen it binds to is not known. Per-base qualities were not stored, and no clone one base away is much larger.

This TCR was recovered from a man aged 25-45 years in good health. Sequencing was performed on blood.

CDR3 sequence: CASSDSRVNSQPQHF. The nucleotide sequence is TGTGCCAGCAGTGACAGCCGGGTGAACAGTCAGCCCCAGCATTTT. The sequence links TRBV27 to TRBJ1-5, and the D gene may be TRBD1, 5 bases matching. Reading the germline V gene (reference sequence) gives CDR1 MNHEY and CDR2 SMNVEV. The cysteine opens and the phenylalanine closes a CDR3 of 15 amino acids. Only the CDR3 DNA stays, 45 bases, in frame from base 1. The junction shows trimming of 5 bases on V and 6 bases on J, plus 17 bases between the germline ends.